The present T cell receptor beta chain was sequenced within a study of technical replicates of blood from several donors. TCRdb's table, derived via immunoSEQ multiplex PCR, lists solely in-frame clones and lacks some. In the table there are about 81,000 clones, roughly 77% of which are singletons. V was clipped by 4 bases and J by 1 base; unmatched bases: 6. Germline-derived CDR1 and CDR2 are LNHDA and SQIVND (reference sequence). The CDR3 runs 18 residues. Sequencing was carried out using PBMCs. This chain joins TRBV19 and TRBJ2-3, with 15 positions matching TRBD2. The clonotype comes from a human donor in good health. Some clones in this sample may be carry-over from other donors' samples. The CDR3 nucleotides read TGTGCCAGTAGTACGGGACTAGCGGGAGGTTCGGGCACAGATACGCAGTATTTT. It is translated as CASSTGLAGGSGTDTQYF. The whole variable domain, filled in from reference TRBV19 and TRBJ2-3, reads DGGITQSPKYLFRKEGQNVTLSCEQNLNHDAMYWYRQDPGQGLRLIYYSQIVNDFQKGDIAEGYSVSREKKESFPLTVTSAQKNPTAFYLCASSTGLAGGSGTDTQYFGPGTRLTVL.